The 27 T cell receptor beta chains below all came from one sample that was sequenced in a study of blood T cell repertoires in COVID-19. TCRdb's copy holds only in-frame clones and misses some; the assay was immunoSEQ multiplex PCR. The sample consists of around 140,000 clones, about 87% of them appearing once. Sequencing was done on a sample of peripheral blood. The receptors come from a human donor with COVID-19, enrolled during active disease. The donor label of this sample is uncertain.

The V call is TRBV7-3, the J call TRBJ2-4; D might be TRBD2 (6 bases). The germline V gene has CDR1 SGHTA and CDR2 FQGTGA. The CDR3 spans 14 residues. Trimming took 2 bases from V and 5 from J, leaving 10 bases between them. The CDR3 DNA sequence: TGTGCCAGCAGCTTAGGAGGGTCCCAAAACATTCAGTACTTC. Its translation: CASSLGGSQNIQYF.

This chain joins TRBV11-2 and TRBJ2-1; 13 bases agree with TRBD2. This CDR3 has 18 residues. Per the germline V gene, CDR1 is SGHAT and CDR2 is FQNNGV. The junction had 7 bases not matched to a gene; V was cut back by 3 bases and J by 2 bases. The CDR3 DNA is TGTGCCAGCAGCTTCCACACTAGCGGGGGGGTAACCTACAATGAGCAGTTCTTC. This codes for CASSFHTSGGVTYNEQFF.

The chain uses TRBV19 and TRBJ2-1; TRBD2 aligns across 11 bases. The V segment lost 5 bases and the J segment 4 bases; nucleotides outside the gene matches: 10. The length of the CDR3 is 17 residues. In germline, CDR1 is LNHDA, CDR2 SQIVND (reference sequence). The CDR3 DNA follows: TGTGCCAGTAGTGTAGCCGGGACTAGCGGACCTTACAATGAGCAGTTCTTC. It translates to CASSVAGTSGPYNEQFF.

J is TRBJ1-1 and V is TRBV5-5; tentative D call: TRBD1 (6 bases). Looked up from germline, CDR1 is SGHKS and CDR2 is YYEKEE (reference sequence). This CDR3 is built from 15 residues. Trimming took off 3 bases at V and 3 bases at J, with 15 bases between the two ends. The CDR3 sequence: CASSSLTGADTEAFF. The CDR3 region has the DNA TGTGCCAGCAGCTCTCTGACAGGTGCCGACACTGAAGCTTTCTTT.

The chain couples TRBV3-1 (or the pseudogene TRBV3-2) to TRBJ2-1; D perhaps matches TRBD1 (6 bases). Germline loops: CDR1 LGHDT, CDR2 YNNKEL (reference sequence). The CDR3 sequence is 14 residues long. Deletions cut 0 bases from V and 9 bases from J, with 12 bases between. CDR3 protein: CASSQDMTGGEQFF. For the CDR3, the DNA is TGTGCCAGCAGCCAAGATATGACAGGAGGTGAGCAGTTCTTC.

The J gene is TRBJ2-7, the V gene TRBV5-1; 8 nucleotides align to TRBD2. Germline V gene sequence: CDR1 SGHRS, CDR2 YFSETQ. Trimming removed 4 bases from V and 3 bases from J; junction bases left unmatched: 6. The CDR3 spans 14 residues. The CDR3 reads CASSVAGRGYEQYF. The CDR3 DNA is TGCGCCAGCAGCGTAGCGGGACGTGGCTACGAGCAGTACTTC.

The chain couples TRBV12-5 to TRBJ2-1; no clear D gene. This CDR3 contains 11 residues. V lost 6 bases, J lost 8 bases, and 8 bases lay in between. Per germline, CDR1 LGHNT and CDR2 FRNRAP. CDR3 in amino acids: CASGYLYEQFF. DNA for the CDR3: TGTGCTAGTGGGTATTTATATGAGCAGTTCTTC. The full variable domain, rest sourced from reference TRBV12-5 and TRBJ2-1, is DARVTQTPRHKVTEMGQEVTMRCQPILGHNTVFWYRQTMMQGLELLAYFRNRAPLDDSGMPKDRFSAEMPDATLATLKIQPSEPRDSAVYFCASGYLYEQFFGPGTRLTVL.

The V and J genes are TRBV18 and TRBJ1-1; 9 positions agree with TRBD1. The CDR3 length is 17 residues. Germline V gives CDR1 KGHSH, CDR2 LQKENI. V lost 1 base, J lost 4 bases, and 10 bases stayed unmatched. The CDR3 sequence: CASSPRRDREGVTEAFF. DNA for the CDR3: TGTGCCAGCTCACCACGCCGGGACAGGGAGGGGGTCACTGAAGCTTTCTTT. Looking up the rest from reference TRBV18 and TRBJ1-1 gives the full variable domain: NAGVMQNPRHLVRRRGQEARLRCSPMKGHSHVYWYRQLPEEGLKFMVYLQKENIIDESGMPKERFSAEFPKEGPSILRIQQVVRGDSAAYFCASSPRRDREGVTEAFFGQGTRLTVV.

This sequence joins TRBV11-1 and TRBJ2-2, with D possibly matching TRBD1 (6 bases). The CDR3 has 14 amino acids. V lost 6 bases and J 4 bases, leaving 12 bases between the germline ends. CDR1 is SGHAT and CDR2 is FQDESV in the germline V gene (reference sequence). The chain's CDR3 is CASSSQGFTGELFF. CDR3 sequence (DNA): TGTGCCAGCAGTTCACAGGGTTTCACCGGGGAGCTGTTTTTT. Full variable domain (missing parts from reference TRBV11-1 and TRBJ2-2): EAEVAQSPRYKITEKSQAVAFWCDPISGHATLYWYRQILGQGPELLVQFQDESVVDDSQLPKDRFSAERLKGVDSTLKIQPAELGDSAMYLCASSSQGFTGELFFGEGSRLTVL.

The V gene is TRBV30, the J gene TRBJ1-2, with 7 bases lining up with TRBD1. In germline, CDR1 is GTSNPN, CDR2 SVGIG (reference sequence). This CDR3 contains 13 residues. With V trimmed by 4 bases and J by 3 bases, 5 bases remained unmatched. In DNA, the CDR3 is TGTGCCTGGACTCGACAGGGCTACTATGGCTACACCTTC. Amino acid sequence: CAWTRQGYYGYTF. The entire variable domain, with the rest obtained from reference TRBV30 and TRBJ1-2, is as follows: SQTIHQWPATLVQPVGSPLSLECTVEGTSNPNLYWYRQAAGRGLQLLFYSVGIGQISSEVPQNLSASRPQDRQFILSSKKLLLSDSGFYLCAWTRQGYYGYTFGSGTRLTVV.

V is TRBV19 and J is TRBJ1-2, with a tentative D call TRBD1 (5 bases). Germline CDR1 reads LNHDA; CDR2 reads SQIVND (reference sequence). Between the trimmed V and J ends, which lost 3 bases and 4 bases, there was a span of 12 bases. The CDR3 extends over 14 amino acids. CDR3 nucleotides: TGTGCCAGTAGTATTCGGACCGGGGGCTATGGCTACACCTTC. Protein product: CASSIRTGGYGYTF.

This sequence joins TRBV3-1 (or the pseudogene TRBV3-2) and TRBJ2-1; 9 bases fit TRBD2. Germline CDR1 and CDR2: LGHDT and YNNKEL (reference sequence). This CDR3 is 18 amino acids long. Trimming at V came to 4 bases and at J to 5 bases, leaving 15 bases not matched to a gene. CDR3 bases: TGTGCCAGCAGCCGCCGGGTTGGGAGCGGGGGGCCCCACAATGAGCAGTTCTTC. Translated, it gives CASSRRVGSGGPHNEQFF.

V usage is TRBV13 and J usage is TRBJ2-7, with TRBD2 matching 10 bases. This CDR3 comprises 18 residues. Trimming cost V 4 bases and J 2 bases; bases outside gene matches: 14. Germline assignment: CDR1 PRHDT and CDR2 FYEKMQ (reference sequence). The DNA for the CDR3 is TGTGCCAGCAGCTCCCACCTGCCCCGGACTAGCGGAACCTACGAGCAGTACTTC. Translation gives CASSSHLPRTSGTYEQYF.

The chain carries TRBV4-2 and TRBJ2-1; 10 bases are shared with TRBD2. Losses at the gene ends were 0 bases for V and 5 bases for J; bases not matched to a gene: 13. The CDR3 has 19 amino acids. The germline CDR1 and CDR2 sequences are LGHNA and YNFKEQ. CDR3 DNA: TGTGCCAGCAGCCAAGAGATTCTGGGGCTAGCGGGGGTGAACAATGAGCAGTTCTTC. It specifies CASSQEILGLAGVNNEQFF.

V gene TRBV5-1 combines with J gene TRBJ1-5; D gene ambiguous. V lost 2 bases and J 4 bases, leaving 7 bases between the germline ends. There are 13 residues in the CDR3. Germline V gene lookup returns CDR1 SGHRS and CDR2 YFSETQ. CDR3 residues: CASSFGVNQPQHF. CDR3 DNA: TGCGCCAGCAGCTTCGGGGTGAATCAGCCCCAGCATTTT.

V is TRBV6-5 and J is TRBJ2-5; TRBD2 is a possible D gene (6 bases). CDR1 is MNHEY, CDR2 SVGAGI, per germline. This CDR3 is 14 amino acids long. V lost 0 bases and J lost 5, with 10 bases in between. CDR3 sequence reads: CASSYSPAGETQYF. DNA of the CDR3: TGTGCCAGCAGTTACTCACCCGCGGGGGAGACCCAGTACTTC.

The table lists this clone with a few counts. The rearrangement uses TRBV5-1 and TRBJ2-7; maybe TRBD1 (6 bases). The germline CDR1 and CDR2 sequences are SGHRS and YFSETQ. This CDR3 is 13 amino acids long. V lost 3 bases to trimming and J lost 1 base, with 8 bases between them. The CDR3 DNA follows: TGCGCCAGCAGCTGGACAGCTTCCTACGAGCAGTACTTC. Translation gives CASSWTASYEQYF.

V is TRBV7-9 and J is TRBJ2-7; 7 bases agree with TRBD2. V trimming: 0 bases; J trimming: 5 bases; junction bases outside the gene matches: 7. Per germline, CDR1 SEHNR and CDR2 FQNEAQ (reference sequence). The CDR3 spans 15 residues. This chain's CDR3 is CASSLAGIGGNEQYF. The DNA of the CDR3 is TGTGCCAGCAGCTTAGCAGGTATCGGGGGGAACGAGCAGTACTTC.

The chain recombines TRBV6-5 with TRBJ1-5; maybe TRBD1 (6 bases). Germline V gene lookup returns CDR1 MNHEY and CDR2 SVGAGI. V was cut by 5 bases and J by 6 bases, with 17 bases left in between. The CDR3 is 15 amino acids. CDR3 protein: CASSPTGGGSQPQHF. In nucleotides, the CDR3 is TGTGCCAGCAGTCCTACGGGGGGCGGGAGTCAGCCCCAGCATTTT.

The J gene is TRBJ2-7, the V gene TRBV4-1, with D maybe TRBD1 (6 bases). This CDR3 is built from 14 residues. V was shortened by 0 bases and J by 0 bases, with 6 bases between the two germline ends. Looked up from germline, CDR1 is MGHRA and CDR2 is YSYEKL. This chain's CDR3 is CASSQDRGSYEQYF. DNA of the CDR3: TGCGCCAGCAGCCAAGACAGGGGCTCCTACGAGCAGTACTTC.

The rearrangement joins TRBV18 to TRBJ1-2; D unclear. The germline V gene has CDR1 KGHSH and CDR2 LQKENI. CDR3 length: 15 residues. Trimming removed 2 bases from V and 1 base from J, with 11 bases in between. CDR3 loop: CASSPNEGFNYGYTF. CDR3 in DNA: TGTGCCAGCTCACCAAATGAGGGTTTTAACTATGGCTACACCTTC.

The chain has TRBV3-1 (or the pseudogene TRBV3-2) and TRBJ2-7, with D possibly being TRBD2 (5 bases). CDR1 and CDR2 from the germline V gene are LGHDT and YNNKEL (reference sequence). Trimming cost V 6 bases and J 6 bases, with 12 bases left between them. The CDR3 consists of 12 residues. This CDR3 is CASSPPAGEQYF. CDR3 DNA: TGTGCCAGCAGTCCCCCCGCGGGCGAGCAGTACTTC.

The rearrangement uses TRBV9 and TRBJ2-6, with D uncertain. CDR1 and CDR2 from the germline V gene are SGDLS and YYNGEE. With 4 bases removed from V and 1 base from J, the gap between germline ends came to 15 bases. There are 17 residues in the CDR3. The CDR3 spells CASSPTPTESGANVLTF. The CDR3 DNA reads as TGTGCCAGCAGCCCCACCCCAACAGAATCTGGGGCCAACGTCCTGACTTTC.

V gene TRBV11-2 combines with J gene TRBJ2-7; maybe TRBD1 (5 bases). CDR3 size: 15 residues. V gave up 5 bases and J gave up 4 bases, with 18 bases separating them. The germline V gene has CDR1 SGHAT and CDR2 FQNNGV. CDR3 DNA: TGTGCCAGCAGCCCAGACCTCGACAGACGGTACGAGCAGTACTTC. Translating gives CASSPDLDRRYEQYF. Complete variable domain (other parts from reference TRBV11-2 and TRBJ2-7): EAGVAQSPRYKIIEKRQSVAFWCNPISGHATLYWYQQILGQGPKLLIQFQNNGVVDDSQLPKDRFSAERLKGVDSTLKIQPAKLEDSAVYLCASSPDLDRRYEQYFGPGTRLTVT.

The V and J genes are TRBV19 and TRBJ2-7, with D tentatively TRBD1 (5 bases). Trimming removed 0 bases from V and 3 bases from J, with 9 bases in between. Germline CDR1 reads LNHDA; CDR2 reads SQIVND (reference sequence). There are 14 residues in the CDR3. The CDR3 coding sequence is TGTGCCAGTAGTATAGATCTCAGGGTCTACGAGCAGTACTTC. This sequence encodes CASSIDLRVYEQYF.

This chain connects TRBV6-5 to TRBJ1-4; D is unclear. V was shortened by 0 bases and J by 7 bases, with 12 bases between the two germline ends. Germline V gene lookup returns CDR1 MNHEY and CDR2 SVGAGI. There are 15 residues in the CDR3. The CDR3 reads CASSYSREDFEKLFF. The CDR3 coding sequence is TGTGCCAGCAGTTACTCTCGGGAGGATTTTGAAAAACTGTTTTTT.

This chain uses TRBV6-5 with TRBJ1-2; D gene unclear. There are 15 residues in the CDR3. The ends were cut back, 7 bases at V and 5 bases at J, with 20 bases in the middle. Looked up from germline, CDR1 is MNHEY and CDR2 is SVGAGI. Written as DNA, the CDR3 is TGTGCCAGCAACGGAGGTCGTGGGCCTGGGTATGGCTACACCTTC. Translation gives CASNGGRGPGYGYTF.